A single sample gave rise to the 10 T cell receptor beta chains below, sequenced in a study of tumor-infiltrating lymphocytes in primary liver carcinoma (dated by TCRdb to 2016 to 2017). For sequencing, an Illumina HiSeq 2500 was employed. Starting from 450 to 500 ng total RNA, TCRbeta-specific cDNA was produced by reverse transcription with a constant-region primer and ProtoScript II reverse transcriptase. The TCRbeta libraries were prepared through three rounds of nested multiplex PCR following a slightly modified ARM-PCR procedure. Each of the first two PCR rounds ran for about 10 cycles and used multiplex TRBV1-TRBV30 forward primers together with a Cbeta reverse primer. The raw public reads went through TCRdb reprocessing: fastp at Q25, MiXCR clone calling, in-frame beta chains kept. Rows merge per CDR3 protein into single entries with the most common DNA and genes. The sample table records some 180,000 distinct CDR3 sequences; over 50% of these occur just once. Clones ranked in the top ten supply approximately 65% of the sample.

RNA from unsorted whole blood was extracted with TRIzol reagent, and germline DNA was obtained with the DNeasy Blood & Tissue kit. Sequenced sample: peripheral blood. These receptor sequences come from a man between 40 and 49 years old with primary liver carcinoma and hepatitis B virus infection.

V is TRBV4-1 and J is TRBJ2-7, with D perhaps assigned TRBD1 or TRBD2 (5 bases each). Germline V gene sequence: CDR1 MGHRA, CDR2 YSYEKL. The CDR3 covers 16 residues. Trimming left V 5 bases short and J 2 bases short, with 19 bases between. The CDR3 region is CASSSRDGPLTYEQYF. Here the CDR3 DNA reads TGCGCCAGCAGCTCAAGGGACGGACCTCTAACCTACGAGCAGTACTTC.

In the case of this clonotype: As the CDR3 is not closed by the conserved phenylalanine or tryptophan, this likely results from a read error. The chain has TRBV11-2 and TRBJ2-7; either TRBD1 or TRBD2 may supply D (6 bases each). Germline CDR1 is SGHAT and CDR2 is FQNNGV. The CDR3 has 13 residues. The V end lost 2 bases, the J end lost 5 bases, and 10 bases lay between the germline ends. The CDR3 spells CASSLTGADEQYL. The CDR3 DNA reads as TGTGCCAGCAGCTTAACGGGGGCTGACGAGCAGTACTTA.

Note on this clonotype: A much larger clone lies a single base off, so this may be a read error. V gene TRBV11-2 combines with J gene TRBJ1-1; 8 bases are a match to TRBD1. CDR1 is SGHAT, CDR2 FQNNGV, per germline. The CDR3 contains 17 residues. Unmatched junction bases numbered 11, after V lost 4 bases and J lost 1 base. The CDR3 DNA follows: TGTGCCAGCAGCTGGACGCACGGACAGGGAGAGAACACTGAAGCTTTCTTT. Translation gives CASSWTHGQGENTEAFF. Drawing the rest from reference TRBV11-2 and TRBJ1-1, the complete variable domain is EAGVAQSPRYKIIEKRQSVAFWCNPISGHATLYWYQQILGQGPKLLIQFQNNGVVDDSQLPKDRFSAERLKGVDSTLKIQPAKLEDSAVYLCASSWTHGQGENTEAFFGQGTRLTVV.

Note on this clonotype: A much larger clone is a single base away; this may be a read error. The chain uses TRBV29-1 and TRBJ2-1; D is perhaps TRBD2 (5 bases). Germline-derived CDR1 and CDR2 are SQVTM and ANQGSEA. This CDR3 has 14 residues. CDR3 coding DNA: TGCGGCTACGGGGAAACGAGTGGGTACAATGAGCAGTTCTTC. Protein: CGYGETSGYNEQFF.

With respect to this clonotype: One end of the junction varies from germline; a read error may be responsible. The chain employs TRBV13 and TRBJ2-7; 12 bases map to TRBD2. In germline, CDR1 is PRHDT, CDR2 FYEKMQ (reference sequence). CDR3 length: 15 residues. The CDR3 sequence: CDSSSGLAGTYEQYF. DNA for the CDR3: TGTGACAGCAGCTCGGGACTAGCGGGTACCTACGAGCAGTACTTC. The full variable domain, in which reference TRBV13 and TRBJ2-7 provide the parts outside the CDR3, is AAGVIQSPRHLIKEKRETATLKCYPIPRHDTVYWYQQGPGQDPQFLISFYEKMQSDKGSIPDRFSAQQFSDYHSELNMSSLELGDSALYFCDSSSGLAGTYEQYFGPGTRLTVT.

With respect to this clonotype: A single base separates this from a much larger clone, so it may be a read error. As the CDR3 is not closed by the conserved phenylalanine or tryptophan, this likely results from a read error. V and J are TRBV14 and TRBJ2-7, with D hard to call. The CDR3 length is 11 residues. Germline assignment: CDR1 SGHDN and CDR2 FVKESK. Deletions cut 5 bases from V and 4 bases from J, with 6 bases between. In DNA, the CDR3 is TGTGCCAGCAGCTCCAGATACGAGCAGTACCTC. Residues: CASSSRYEQYL.

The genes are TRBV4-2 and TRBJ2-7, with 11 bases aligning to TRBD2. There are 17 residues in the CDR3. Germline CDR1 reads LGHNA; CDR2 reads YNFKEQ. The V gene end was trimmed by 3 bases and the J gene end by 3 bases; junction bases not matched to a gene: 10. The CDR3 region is CASSQTGTSGFLYEQYF. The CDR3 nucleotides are TGTGCCAGCAGCCAGACCGGGACTAGCGGCTTCCTCTACGAGCAGTACTTC.

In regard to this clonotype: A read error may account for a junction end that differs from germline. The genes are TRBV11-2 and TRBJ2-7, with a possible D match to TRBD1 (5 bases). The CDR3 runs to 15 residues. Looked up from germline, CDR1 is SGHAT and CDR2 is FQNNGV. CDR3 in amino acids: CASSLQARAEHEQYF. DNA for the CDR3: TGTGCCAGCAGCTTACAGGCCAGGGCTGAGCACGAACAGTACTTC.

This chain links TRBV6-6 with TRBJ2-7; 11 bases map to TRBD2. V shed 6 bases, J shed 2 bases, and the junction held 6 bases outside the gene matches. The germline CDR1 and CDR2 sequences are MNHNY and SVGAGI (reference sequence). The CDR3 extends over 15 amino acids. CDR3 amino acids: CASSAGTSGTYEQYF. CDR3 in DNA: TGTGCCAGCAGCGCCGGGACTAGCGGTACCTACGAGCAGTACTTC.

The CDR3 here is CASSQLDPRDTQYF. The CDR3 DNA reads as TGCGCCAGCAGCCAACTGGACCCCAGGGATACGCAGTATTTT. The chain links TRBV5-1 to TRBJ2-3; D remains unclear. V was shortened by 4 bases and J by 6 bases, with 15 bases between the two germline ends. Germline CDR1 reads SGHRS; CDR2 reads YFSETQ. The CDR3 has 14 residues. Full variable domain (outside the CDR3, taken from reference TRBV5-1 and TRBJ2-3): KAGVTQTPRYLIKTRGQQVTLSCSPISGHRSVSWYQQTPGQGLQFLFEYFSETQRNKGNFPGRFSGRQFSNSRSEMNVSTLELGDSALYLCASSQLDPRDTQYFGPGTRLTVL.